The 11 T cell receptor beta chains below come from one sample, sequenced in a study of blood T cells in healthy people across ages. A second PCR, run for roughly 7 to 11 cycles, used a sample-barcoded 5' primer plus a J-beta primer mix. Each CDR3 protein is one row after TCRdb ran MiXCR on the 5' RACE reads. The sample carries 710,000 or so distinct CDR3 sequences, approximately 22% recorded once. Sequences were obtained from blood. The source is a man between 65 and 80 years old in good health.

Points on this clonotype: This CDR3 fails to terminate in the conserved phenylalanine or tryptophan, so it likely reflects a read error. Here the CDR3 reads CASSQQGNYGYTL. As DNA, the CDR3 is TGTGCCAGCAGTCAACAGGGAAACTATGGCTACACCCTC. The chain joins TRBV25-1 to TRBJ1-2; D possibly corresponds to TRBD1 (6 bases). In germline, CDR1 is MGHDK, CDR2 SYGVNS. There are 13 residues in the CDR3. Trimming took 5 bases from V and 2 from J, leaving 9 bases between them.

This chain's CDR3 is CAKPEGLGNYGYTF. The CDR3 bases are TGTGCCAAACCTGAAGGGCTGGGGAACTATGGCTACACCTTC. The chain couples TRBV6-5 to TRBJ1-2, with D unresolved. Germline CDR1 MNHEY, CDR2 SVGAGI. Trimming took 10 bases from V and 2 from J, leaving 17 bases between them. This CDR3 region has 14 residues.

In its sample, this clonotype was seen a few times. CDR3 sequence reads: CASSYSTGRGAFYEQYF. The CDR3 nucleotides read TGTGCCAGCAGTTACTCGACGGGGCGGGGGGCATTCTACGAGCAGTACTTC. This chain links TRBV6-2 or TRBV6-3 with TRBJ2-7; the match to TRBD2 covers 8 bases. With V trimmed by 0 bases and J by 3 bases, 10 bases remained unmatched. Germline V gene lookup returns CDR1 MNHEY and CDR2 SVGEGT. This CDR3 spans 17 amino acids.

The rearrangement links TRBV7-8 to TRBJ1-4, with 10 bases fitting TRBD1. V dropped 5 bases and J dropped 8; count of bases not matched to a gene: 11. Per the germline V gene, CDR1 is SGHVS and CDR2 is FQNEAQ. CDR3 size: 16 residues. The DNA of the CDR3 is TGTGCCAGCAGCAACCCCCGCGGGACAGGGGTCGAAAAACTGTTTTTT. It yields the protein CASSNPRGTGVEKLFF.

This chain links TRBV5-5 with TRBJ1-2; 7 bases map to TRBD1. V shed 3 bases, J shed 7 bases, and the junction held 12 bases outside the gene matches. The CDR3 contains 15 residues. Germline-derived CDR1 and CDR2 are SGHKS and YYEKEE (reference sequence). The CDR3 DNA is TGTGCCAGCAGCTCCAAGGGGGCGCCGGCGTTTGGCTACACCTTC. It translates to CASSSKGAPAFGYTF.

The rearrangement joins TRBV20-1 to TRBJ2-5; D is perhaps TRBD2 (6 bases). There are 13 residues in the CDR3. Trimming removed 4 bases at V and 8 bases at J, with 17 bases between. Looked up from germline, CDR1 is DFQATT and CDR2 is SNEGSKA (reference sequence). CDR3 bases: TGCAGTGCTACCATGGAGGGTCTCGATACCCAGTACTTC. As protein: CSATMEGLDTQYF.

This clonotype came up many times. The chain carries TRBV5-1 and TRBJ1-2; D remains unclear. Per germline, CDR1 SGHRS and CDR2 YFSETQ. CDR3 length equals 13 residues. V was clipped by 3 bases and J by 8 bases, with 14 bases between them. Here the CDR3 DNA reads TGCGCCAGCAGCTGGGGAGGAGTCACGGGCTACACCTTC. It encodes CASSWGGVTGYTF. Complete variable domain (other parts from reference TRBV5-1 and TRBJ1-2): KAGVTQTPRYLIKTRGQQVTLSCSPISGHRSVSWYQQTPGQGLQFLFEYFSETQRNKGNFPGRFSGRQFSNSRSEMNVSTLELGDSALYLCASSWGGVTGYTFGSGTRLTVV.

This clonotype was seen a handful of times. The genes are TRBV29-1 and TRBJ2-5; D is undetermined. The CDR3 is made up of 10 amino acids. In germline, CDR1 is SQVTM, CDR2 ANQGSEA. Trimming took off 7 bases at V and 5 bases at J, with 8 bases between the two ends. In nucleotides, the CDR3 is TGCAGCGGTCACTTGGAGACCCAGTACTTC. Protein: CSGHLETQYF.

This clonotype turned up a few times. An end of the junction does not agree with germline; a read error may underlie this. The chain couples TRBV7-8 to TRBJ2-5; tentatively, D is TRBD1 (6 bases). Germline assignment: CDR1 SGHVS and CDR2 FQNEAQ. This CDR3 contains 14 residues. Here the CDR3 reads CASSHGQLQETQYF. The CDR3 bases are TGTGCCAGCAGTCATGGACAGCTCCAAGAGACCCAGTACTTT. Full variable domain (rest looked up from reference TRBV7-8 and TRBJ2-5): GAGVSQSPRYKVAKRGQDVALRCDPISGHVSLFWYQQALGQGPEFLTYFQNEAQLDKSGLPSDRFFAERPEGSVSTLKIQRTQQEDSAVYLCASSHGQLQETQYFGPGTRLLVL.

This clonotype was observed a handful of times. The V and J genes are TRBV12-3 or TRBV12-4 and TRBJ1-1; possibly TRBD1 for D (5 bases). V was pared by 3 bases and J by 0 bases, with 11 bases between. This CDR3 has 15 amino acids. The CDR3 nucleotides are TGTGCCAGCAGTTTCGGGGGGAAGATGAACACTGAAGCTTTCTTT. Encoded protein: CASSFGGKMNTEAFF.

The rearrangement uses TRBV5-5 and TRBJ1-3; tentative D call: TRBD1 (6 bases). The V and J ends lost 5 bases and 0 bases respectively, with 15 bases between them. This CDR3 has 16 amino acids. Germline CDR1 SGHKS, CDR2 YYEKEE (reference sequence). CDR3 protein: CASRAEGGVSGNTIYF. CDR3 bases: TGTGCCAGCAGGGCGGAAGGGGGGGTCTCTGGAAACACCATATATTTT.